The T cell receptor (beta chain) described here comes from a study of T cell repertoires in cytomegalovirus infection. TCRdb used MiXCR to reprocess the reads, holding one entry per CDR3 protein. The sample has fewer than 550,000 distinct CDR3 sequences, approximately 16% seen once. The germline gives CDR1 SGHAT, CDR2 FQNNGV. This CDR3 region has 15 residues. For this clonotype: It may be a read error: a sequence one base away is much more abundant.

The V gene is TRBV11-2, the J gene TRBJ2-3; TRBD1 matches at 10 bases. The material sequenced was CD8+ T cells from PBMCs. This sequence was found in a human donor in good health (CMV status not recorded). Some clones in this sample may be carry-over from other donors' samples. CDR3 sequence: CTSSRRQGALDTQYF. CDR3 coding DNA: TGTACCAGCAGTCGACGACAGGGGGCATTAGATACGCAGTATTTT.